One sample yielded the 29 T cell receptor beta chains listed below, sequenced in a study of T cells after yellow fever vaccination. Via MiXCR, TCRdb re-called the 5' RACE reads, giving one row per CDR3 protein. The sample lists some 560,000 distinct CDR3 sequences, about a fifth occurring once. This specimen was PBMCs, taken 15 days after the yellow fever booster vaccination. Receptors originate from a man aged 30 to 45 who received the YFV17D yellow fever vaccine.

This chain connects TRBV7-6 to TRBJ2-2, with 9 nucleotides matching TRBD2. The CDR3 has 15 residues. J lost 4 bases, V lost 3 bases, and 3 bases had no gene match. Germline-derived CDR1 and CDR2 are SGHVS and FNYEAQ. CDR3 nucleotide sequence: TGTGCCAGCAGCTTGAGGACTAGCGCCACCGGGGAGCTGTTTTTT. It specifies CASSLRTSATGELFF.

This clonotype was seen only a few times. The genes are TRBV25-1 and TRBJ2-1; TRBD2 is a possible D gene (6 bases). Trimming left V 10 bases short and J 8 bases short, with 27 bases between. Germline V gene lookup returns CDR1 MGHDK and CDR2 SYGVNS. The CDR3 totals 16 residues. CDR3 sequence (DNA): TGTGCCACCAGCACGGAGGGCGGCTCCCCATGGGATGAGCAGTTCTTC. It specifies CATSTEGGSPWDEQFF.

The table lists this clonotype with a few counts. The J gene is TRBJ1-1, the V gene TRBV20-1; no definite D call. The CDR3 contains 12 residues. CDR1 DFQATT and CDR2 SNEGSKA come from the germline V gene (reference sequence). The V and J ends lost 3 bases and 11 bases respectively, with 16 bases between them. For the CDR3, the DNA is TGCAGTGCTAGCCGGACTCCCAGCGAGGCTTTCTTT. Translated: CSASRTPSEAFF.

The chain has TRBV5-1 and TRBJ2-5; TRBD2 might be the D (6 bases). This CDR3 is built from 12 residues. V was pared by 0 bases and J by 14 bases, with 14 bases between. Germline loops: CDR1 SGHRS, CDR2 YFSETQ. The CDR3 loop reads CASSLDGSPRYF. The CDR3 bases are TGCGCCAGCAGCTTGGACGGGAGCCCCCGATACTTC.

This clonotype was seen many times. The junction and the germline gene differ at one end; a read error may be behind it. J is TRBJ2-1 and V is TRBV5-1; the D is unclear. The CDR3 sequence is 15 residues long. Looked up from germline, CDR1 is SGHRS and CDR2 is YFSETQ. CDR3 in amino acids: CASSLGAGSYNEQFF. The CDR3 coding sequence is TGTGCCAGCAGCTTAGGTGCAGGCTCCTACAATGAGCAGTTCTTC. The full variable domain, with the rest looked up from reference TRBV5-1 and TRBJ2-1, is KAGVTQTPRYLIKTRGQQVTLSCSPISGHRSVSWYQQTPGQGLQFLFEYFSETQRNKGNFPGRFSGRQFSNSRSEMNVSTLELGDSALYLCASSLGAGSYNEQFFGPGTRLTVL.

The rearrangement links TRBV27 to TRBJ2-5; 14 bases line up with TRBD2. Looked up from germline, CDR1 is MNHEY and CDR2 is SMNVEV (reference sequence). CDR3 size: 17 residues. V was pared by 5 bases and J by 5 bases, with 10 bases of the junction left unmatched. The CDR3 spells CASSPLQTSGRDETQYF. For the CDR3, the DNA is TGTGCCAGCAGTCCACTACAGACTAGCGGGAGGGATGAGACCCAGTACTTC.

The chain joins TRBV25-1 to TRBJ1-5, with no clear D. This CDR3 contains 13 residues. Trimming pared 3 bases from V and 4 bases from J, leaving 7 bases between. Germline CDR1 and CDR2: MGHDK and SYGVNS. The CDR3 DNA follows: TGTGCCAGCAGTGATAGGGAGAATCAGCCCCAGCATTTT. This translates into CASSDRENQPQHF.

This clonotype was detected a few times. The chain has TRBV6-5 and TRBJ2-5; D possibly corresponds to TRBD2 (6 bases). This CDR3 has 14 residues. Germline V gene sequence: CDR1 MNHEY, CDR2 SVGAGI. Trimming stripped 1 base from V and 3 bases from J, with 9 bases between. In nucleotides, the CDR3 is TGTGCCAGCAGTTACTTGTCGGGAGAAGAGACCCAGTACTTC. Protein product: CASSYLSGEETQYF.

DNA of the CDR3: TGCGCCAGCAGCTATCGACACTTCGGGGAGACCCAGTACTTC. Translating gives CASSYRHFGETQYF. This sequence joins TRBV5-1 and TRBJ2-5, with D unresolved. Germline values: CDR1 SGHRS, CDR2 YFSETQ. V was shortened by 3 bases and J by 5 bases, with 14 bases between the two germline ends. The CDR3 length is 14 residues. Based on the CDR3 plus reference TRBV5-1 and TRBJ2-5, the full variable domain is KAGVTQTPRYLIKTRGQQVTLSCSPISGHRSVSWYQQTPGQGLQFLFEYFSETQRNKGNFPGRFSGRQFSNSRSEMNVSTLELGDSALYLCASSYRHFGETQYFGPGTRLLVL.

The V and J genes are TRBV6-2 or TRBV6-3 and TRBJ2-6, with TRBD1 identical over 7 bases. In germline, CDR1 is MNHEY, CDR2 SVGEGT. V shed 5 bases and J 13 bases; nucleotides not matched to a gene: 2. CDR3 size: 11 residues. The DNA of the CDR3 is TGTGCCAGCAGTGACAGGGTAGTCCTGACTTTC. It is translated as CASSDRVVLTF.

The J gene is TRBJ1-2, the V gene TRBV6-2 or TRBV6-3; 10 bases match TRBD1. Per germline, CDR1 MNHEY and CDR2 SVGEGT. This CDR3 spans 14 amino acids. The ends lost 5 bases at V and 5 bases at J; junction bases unmatched: 5. CDR3 in amino acids: CASSGTGDRYGYTF. CDR3 coding DNA: TGTGCCAGCAGTGGGACAGGGGACCGATATGGCTACACCTTC.

This clonotype was counted only a few times. The rearrangement uses TRBV20-1 and TRBJ2-7; 7 nucleotides line up with TRBD2. The CDR3 loop spans 14 amino acids. Germline V gives CDR1 DFQATT, CDR2 SNEGSKA (reference sequence). Trimming at V came to 1 base and at J to 4 bases, leaving 7 bases not matched to a gene. This chain's CDR3 is CSARVGEGPYEQYF. DNA of the CDR3: TGCAGTGCTAGAGTGGGGGAGGGCCCGTACGAGCAGTACTTC.

This clonotype was observed a handful of times. J is TRBJ2-5 and V is TRBV5-1; 8 positions agree with TRBD2. The CDR3 contains 16 residues. Germline V CDR1 and CDR2: SGHRS, YFSETQ. Germline trimming cut 6 bases from V and 4 bases from J; bases unmatched to any gene: 14. CDR3 sequence reads: CASTARGSGTAETQYF. CDR3 DNA sequence: TGCGCCAGCACAGCCCGGGGTAGCGGGACGGCAGAGACCCAGTACTTC.

The count of this clonotype is one. The chain employs TRBV7-6 and TRBJ2-2; maybe TRBD2 (5 bases). The germline CDR1 and CDR2 sequences are SGHVS and FNYEAQ. This CDR3 has 18 residues. V lost 1 base and J 4 bases, leaving 19 bases between the germline ends. The CDR3 loop is CASSLELRGPYSTGELFF. The CDR3 DNA reads TGTGCCAGCAGCTTAGAATTGCGCGGGCCTTATTCCACCGGGGAGCTGTTTTTT. The variable domain in full, with the rest retrieved from reference TRBV7-6 and TRBJ2-2, is GAGVSQSPRYKVTKRGQDVALRCDPISGHVSLYWYRQALGQGPEFLTYFNYEAQQDKSGLPNDRFSAERPEGSISTLTIQRTEQRDSAMYRCASSLELRGPYSTGELFFGEGSRLTVL.

V gene TRBV7-9 combines with J gene TRBJ1-2; possibly TRBD1 for D (5 bases). Germline V gene data show CDR1 as SEHNR and CDR2 as FQNEAQ (reference sequence). V lost 1 base and J 3 bases, leaving 15 bases between the germline ends. The CDR3 runs 16 residues. CDR3 amino acids: CASSLDSGTLYYGYTF. DNA of the CDR3: TGTGCCAGCAGCTTAGACTCCGGGACGCTCTACTATGGCTACACCTTC.

The chain joins TRBV27 to TRBJ1-6; no firm D call. Germline V CDR1 and CDR2: MNHEY, SMNVEV (reference sequence). The CDR3 is 12 amino acids. Trimming shortened V by 6 bases and J by 10 bases, and 10 bases separated the two germline ends. In DNA, the CDR3 is TGTGCCAGCAGACGGTTAGAATCACCCCTCCACTTT. It specifies CASRRLESPLHF.

This clonotype occurred a few times. The junction departs from germline at one end; a sequencing error may be responsible. This chain joins TRBV7-8 and TRBJ2-5; 7 bases agree with TRBD1. The CDR3 is 16 amino acids. Germline V CDR1 and CDR2: SGHVS, FQNEAQ. The CDR3 bases are TGTGCCAGCAGCTTTAGGTCCGGGACAGCCCAAGGGACCCAGTACTTC. Translating it yields CASSFRSGTAQGTQYF.

V is TRBV20-1 and J is TRBJ2-3; the D gene is possibly TRBD2 (5 bases). V was clipped by 0 bases and J by 0 bases, with 10 bases between them. The CDR3 is 15 residues long. CDR1 is DFQATT, CDR2 SNEGSKA, per germline (reference sequence). The CDR3 loop reads CSARDRGLSTDTQYF. The CDR3 DNA reads TGCAGTGCTAGAGACCGGGGTCTTAGCACAGATACGCAGTATTTT.

The V and J genes are TRBV6-6 and TRBJ2-7; no clear D gene. The V gene's germline CDR1 is MNHNY and CDR2 SVGAGI (reference sequence). Trimming removed 5 bases at V and 2 bases at J, with 7 bases between. CDR3 length: 12 residues. This CDR3 is CASSTATYEQYF. In nucleotides, the CDR3 is TGTGCCAGCAGTACAGCAACCTACGAGCAGTACTTC.

The J gene is TRBJ2-3, the V gene TRBV20-1; 8 bases map to TRBD1. The germline CDR1 and CDR2 sequences are DFQATT and SNEGSKA (reference sequence). This CDR3 is built from 13 residues. J gave up 8 bases and V 3 bases, and 7 bases lay outside the gene matches. Here the CDR3 reads CSARGQAHGTQYF. The CDR3 DNA reads TGCAGTGCTAGGGGACAGGCCCACGGTACGCAGTATTTT.

The chain combines TRBV5-1 with TRBJ2-3, with TRBD1 matching over 8 bases. The V segment lost 5 bases and the J segment 4 bases; nucleotides outside the gene matches: 12. The germline V gene encodes CDR1 SGHRS and CDR2 YFSETQ. The CDR3 has 16 amino acids. The chain's CDR3 is CASSFRGQGGADTQYF. CDR3 nucleotide sequence: TGCGCCAGCAGTTTTCGAGGACAGGGTGGAGCAGATACGCAGTATTTT.

This clonotype has a handful of counts. V gene TRBV2 combines with J gene TRBJ2-3, with TRBD1 as a possible D gene (6 bases). CDR3 length equals 16 residues. Germline-derived CDR1 and CDR2 are SNHLY and FYNNEI. The V end lost 2 bases, the J end lost 2 bases, and 14 bases lay between the germline ends. This CDR3 reads CASSERPGTYTDTQYF. For the CDR3, the DNA is TGTGCCAGCAGTGAAAGACCCGGGACATACACAGATACGCAGTATTTT.

This chain's CDR3 is CASSPPTSGRDTQYF. The CDR3 DNA reads TGTGCCAGCTCACCACCGACTAGCGGGAGAGATACGCAGTATTTT. The chain employs TRBV18 and TRBJ2-3; 12 bases line up with TRBD2. J was trimmed by 5 bases and V by 0 bases; bases with no gene match: 0. The CDR3 has 15 residues. Germline values: CDR1 KGHSH, CDR2 LQKENI.

This clonotype was seen only a few times. This chain joins TRBV29-1 and TRBJ2-5; D might be TRBD1 (5 bases). CDR1 is SQVTM and CDR2 is ANQGSEA in the germline V gene. The CDR3 runs to 13 residues. Trimming stripped 7 bases from V and 5 bases from J, with 17 bases between. CDR3 DNA sequence: TGCAGCGCTTTAACCCCCTCAGGGGAGACCCAGTACTTC. This gives the protein CSALTPSGETQYF.

The rearrangement links TRBV6-2 or TRBV6-3 to TRBJ1-5; D gene unclear. The CDR3 runs 15 residues. The ends were cut back, 2 bases at V and 2 bases at J, with 10 bases in the middle. The germline V gene has CDR1 MNHEY and CDR2 SVGEGT. CDR3 DNA sequence: TGTGCCAGCAGTTACCCACGAGGGTGCAATCAGCCCCAGCATTTT. It translates to CASSYPRGCNQPQHF.

This clonotype was seen a few times. CDR3 DNA sequence: TGTGCCAGCAGACCCCCAGCCGATACGCAGTATTTT. Residues: CASRPPADTQYF. The chain couples TRBV11-2 to TRBJ2-3; D gene unclear. Germline loops: CDR1 SGHAT, CDR2 FQNNGV. The CDR3 spans 12 residues. V dropped 6 bases and J dropped 6 bases, with 10 bases sitting between them.

This chain joins TRBV6-2 or TRBV6-3 and TRBJ2-2, with D unclear. The germline gives CDR1 MNHEY, CDR2 SVGEGT. V lost 5 bases and J 6 bases, leaving 7 bases between the germline ends. This CDR3 has 12 residues. The CDR3, as DNA: TGTGCCAGCAGTCCCCTTCCCGGGGAGCTGTTTTTT. Translating gives CASSPLPGELFF.

This clonotype was counted a few times. The chain employs TRBV12-3 or TRBV12-4 and TRBJ1-6; possibly TRBD1 for D (6 bases). The CDR3 runs to 15 residues. Trimming took off 6 bases at V and 10 bases at J, with 19 bases between the two ends. CDR3 amino acids: CASSPIRDIGSPLHF. The CDR3, as DNA: TGTGCCAGCAGCCCTATCCGGGACATCGGATCACCCCTCCACTTT.

In regard to this clonotype: Compared with germline, one end of the junction differs, possibly owing to a read error. The chain combines TRBV29-1 with TRBJ2-7; 7 nucleotides match TRBD1. CDR1 and CDR2 (germline): SQVTM, ANQGSEA. This CDR3 has 12 residues. Written as DNA, the CDR3 is TGCAGCGTCCGACAGGGCTCCCACGAGCAGTACTTC. It yields the protein CSVRQGSHEQYF.